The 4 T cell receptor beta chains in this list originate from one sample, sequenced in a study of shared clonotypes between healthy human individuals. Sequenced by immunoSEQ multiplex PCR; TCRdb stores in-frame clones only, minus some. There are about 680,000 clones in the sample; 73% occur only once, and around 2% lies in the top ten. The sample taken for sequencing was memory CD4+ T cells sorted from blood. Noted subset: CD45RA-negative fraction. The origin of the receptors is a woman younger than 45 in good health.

The CDR3 loop is CASSIYRGRLYTEAFF. The CDR3 DNA reads as TGTGCCAGCAGCATTTACAGGGGGAGGTTGTACACTGAAGCTTTCTTT. The chain has TRBV21-1 and TRBJ1-1; the table assigns TRBD1, which was not confirmed against the DNA. TRBV21-1 is flagged as a pseudogene. CDR3 length: 16 amino acids.

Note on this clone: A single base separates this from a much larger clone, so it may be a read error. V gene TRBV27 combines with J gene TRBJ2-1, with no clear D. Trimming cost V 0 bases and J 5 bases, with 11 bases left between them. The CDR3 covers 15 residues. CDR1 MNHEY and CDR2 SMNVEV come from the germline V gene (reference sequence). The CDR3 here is CASSLSRHGDNEQFF. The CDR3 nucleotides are TGTGCCAGCAGTTTATCGAGACATGGAGACAATGAGCAGTTCTTC.

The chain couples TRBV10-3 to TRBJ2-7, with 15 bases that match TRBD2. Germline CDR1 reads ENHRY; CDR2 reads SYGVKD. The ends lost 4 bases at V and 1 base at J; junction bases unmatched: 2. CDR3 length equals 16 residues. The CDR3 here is CAISVGLAGGSYEQYF. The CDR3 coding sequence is TGTGCCATCAGTGTGGGACTAGCGGGAGGTTCCTACGAGCAGTACTTC.

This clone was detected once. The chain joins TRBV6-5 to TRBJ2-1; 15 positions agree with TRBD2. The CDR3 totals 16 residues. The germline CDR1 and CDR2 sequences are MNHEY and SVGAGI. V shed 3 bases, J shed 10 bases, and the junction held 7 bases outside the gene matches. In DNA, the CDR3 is TGTGCCAGCAGTTATCGGGGACTAGCGGGGGGACGGGAGCAGTTCTTC. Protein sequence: CASSYRGLAGGREQFF.